This T cell receptor beta chain was profiled in a study of vaccination effects on CD4 cells after COVID-19. Study-level information: Sample donation by two convalescent patients took place 16 days and one week before vaccination.

The table came from immunoSEQ multiplex PCR; TCRdb's copy has only in-frame clones and leaves some out. The repertoire includes more than 40,000 clones, roughly 76% of them detected once, and 12% sits in the top ten. Regarding the study as a whole: Mainly new clones induced by vaccination were found among post-vaccine spike-reactive clones in convalescents. Vaccine- and infection-induced clones showed marked clonal contraction late following vaccination.

The J segment lost 4 bases and the V segment lost 2 bases, leaving 10 bases of the junction unmatched. The germline V gene encodes CDR1 KGHSH and CDR2 LQKENI. This CDR3 comprises 16 residues. Points on this clone: What it recognizes is unknown.

A roughly 10-day culture period preceded the isolation of CD4+ T cells. It was between March and December 2020 that the person had a SARS-CoV-2 infection confirmed by PCR. Sequencing used CD4+ T cells from PBMCs cultured without peptide, obtained before COVID-19 vaccination. The rearrangement links TRBV18 to TRBJ1-2; 7 bases are a match to TRBD1. The receptor was isolated from a human donor who had a prior SARS-CoV-2 infection. The CDR3 DNA follows: TGTGCCAGCTCACCAGAGGGATGGGACAGAGTCTATGGCTACACCTTC. Translating it yields CASSPEGWDRVYGYTF.